One T cell receptor (beta chain) is described in this entry. The data stem from a study of blood T cell repertoires in COVID-19. Overall study: Material from acute and convalescent COVID-19 was sourced from the United States, Italy and Spain.

Unmatched junction bases numbered 8, after V lost 6 bases and J lost 1 base. The V gene's germline CDR1 is SQVTM and CDR2 ANQGSEA. This CDR3 is built from 15 residues. Assay used: immunoSEQ multiplex PCR; TCRdb lists only in-frame clones, some missing. This sample has around 200,000 clones, with around 87% found just once. The gene calls are TRBV29-1 and TRBJ2-3; TRBD1 agrees at 9 bases. Source material: peripheral blood. The receptor was isolated from a young woman who had recovered from COVID-19. Written as DNA, the CDR3 is TGCAGCGTGATCCGGGACAGGGTTGGCACAGATACGCAGTATTTT. This codes for CSVIRDRVGTDTQYF.